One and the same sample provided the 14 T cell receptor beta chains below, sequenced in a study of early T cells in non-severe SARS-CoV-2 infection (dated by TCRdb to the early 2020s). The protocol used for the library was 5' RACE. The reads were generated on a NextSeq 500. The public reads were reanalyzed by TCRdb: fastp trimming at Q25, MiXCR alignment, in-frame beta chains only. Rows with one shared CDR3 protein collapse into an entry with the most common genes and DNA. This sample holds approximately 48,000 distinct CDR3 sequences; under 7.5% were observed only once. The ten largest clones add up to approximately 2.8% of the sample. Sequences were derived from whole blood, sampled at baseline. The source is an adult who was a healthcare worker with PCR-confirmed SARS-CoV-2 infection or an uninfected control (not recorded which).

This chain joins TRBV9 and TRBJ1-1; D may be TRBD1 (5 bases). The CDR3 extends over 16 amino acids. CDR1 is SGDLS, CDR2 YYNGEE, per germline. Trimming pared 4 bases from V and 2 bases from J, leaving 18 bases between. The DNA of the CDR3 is TGTGCCAGCAGCCGAAGCCGGGACGGAGTTAACACTGAAGCTTTCTTT. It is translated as CASSRSRDGVNTEAFF.

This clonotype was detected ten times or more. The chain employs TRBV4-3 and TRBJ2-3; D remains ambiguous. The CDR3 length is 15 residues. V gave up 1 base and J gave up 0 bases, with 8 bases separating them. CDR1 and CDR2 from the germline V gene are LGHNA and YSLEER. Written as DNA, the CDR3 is TGCGCCAGCAGCCAAGTCCCCAGAAGCACAGATACGCAGTATTTT. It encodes CASSQVPRSTDTQYF.

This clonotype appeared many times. In nucleotides, the CDR3 is TGCAGCGTTGAAGGGAGAGGGGCTAGCACAGATACGCAGTATTTT. This sequence encodes CSVEGRGASTDTQYF. The rearrangement links TRBV29-1 to TRBJ2-3; tentatively, D is TRBD1 or TRBD2 (5 bases each). Per the germline V gene, CDR1 is SQVTM and CDR2 is ANQGSEA. CDR3 length equals 15 residues. V shed 1 base and J shed 0 bases, with 11 bases lying between them.

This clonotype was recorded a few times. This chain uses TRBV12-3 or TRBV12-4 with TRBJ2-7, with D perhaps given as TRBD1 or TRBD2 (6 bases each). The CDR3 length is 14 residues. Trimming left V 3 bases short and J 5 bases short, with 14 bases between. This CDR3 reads CASSFWRGEDEQYF. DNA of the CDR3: TGTGCCAGCAGTTTCTGGAGGGGGGAGGACGAGCAGTACTTC.

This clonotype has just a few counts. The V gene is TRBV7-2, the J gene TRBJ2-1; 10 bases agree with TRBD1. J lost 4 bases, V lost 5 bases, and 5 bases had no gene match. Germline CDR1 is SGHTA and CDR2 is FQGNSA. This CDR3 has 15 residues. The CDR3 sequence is CASSRQGAIYNEQFF. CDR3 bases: TGTGCCAGCAGCCGACAGGGGGCGATTTACAATGAGCAGTTCTTC.

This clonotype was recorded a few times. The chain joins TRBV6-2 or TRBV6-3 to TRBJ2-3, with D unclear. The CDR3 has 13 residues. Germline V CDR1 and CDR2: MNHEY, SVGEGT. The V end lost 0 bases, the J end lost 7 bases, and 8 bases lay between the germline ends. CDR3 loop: CASSYSADNTQYF. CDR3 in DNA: TGTGCCAGCAGTTACTCCGCTGATAATACGCAGTATTTT.

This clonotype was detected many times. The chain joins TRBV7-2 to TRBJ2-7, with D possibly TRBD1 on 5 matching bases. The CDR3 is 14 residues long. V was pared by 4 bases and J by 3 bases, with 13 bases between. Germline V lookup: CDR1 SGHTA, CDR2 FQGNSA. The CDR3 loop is CASSSKPDIYEQYF. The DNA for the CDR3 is TGTGCCAGCAGCTCTAAACCGGACATCTACGAGCAGTACTTC.

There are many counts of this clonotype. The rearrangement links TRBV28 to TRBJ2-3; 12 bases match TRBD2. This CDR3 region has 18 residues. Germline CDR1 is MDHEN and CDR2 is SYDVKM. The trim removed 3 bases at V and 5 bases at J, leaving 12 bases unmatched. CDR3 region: CASSLGTPVTSGRDTQYF. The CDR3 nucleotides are TGTGCCAGCAGTTTGGGGACCCCTGTGACTAGCGGGAGAGATACGCAGTATTTT.

The DNA for the CDR3 is TGTGCCAGCAGCTACAAAGAGGGCGCTGAAGCTTTCTTT. Amino acids: CASSYKEGAEAFF. This rearrangement joins TRBV7-6 to TRBJ1-1; unclear D gene. Germline lookup yields CDR1 SGHVS and CDR2 FNYEAQ. Deletions cut 4 bases from V and 6 bases from J, with 12 bases between. The CDR3 covers 13 residues.

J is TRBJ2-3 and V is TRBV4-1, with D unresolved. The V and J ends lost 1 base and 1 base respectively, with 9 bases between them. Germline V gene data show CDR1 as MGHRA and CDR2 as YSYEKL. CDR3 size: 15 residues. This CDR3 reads CASSQVRERTDTQYF. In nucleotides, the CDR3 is TGCGCCAGCAGCCAAGTCAGAGAACGCACAGATACGCAGTATTTT.

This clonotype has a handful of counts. CDR3 DNA sequence: TGCAGCGTTGCTCACTCTCAAGATACGCAGTATTTT. Residues: CSVAHSQDTQYF. The genes are TRBV29-1 and TRBJ2-3; no clear D. Trimming took off 4 bases at V and 5 bases at J, with 10 bases between the two ends. The length of the CDR3 is 12 residues. Germline V lookup: CDR1 SQVTM, CDR2 ANQGSEA.

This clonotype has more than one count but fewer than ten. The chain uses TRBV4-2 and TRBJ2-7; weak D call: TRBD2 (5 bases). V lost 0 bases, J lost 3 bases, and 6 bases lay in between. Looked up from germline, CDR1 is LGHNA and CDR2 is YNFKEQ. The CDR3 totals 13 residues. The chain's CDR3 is CASSQDSGYEQYF. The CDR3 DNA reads TGTGCCAGCAGCCAAGACAGCGGCTACGAGCAGTACTTC.

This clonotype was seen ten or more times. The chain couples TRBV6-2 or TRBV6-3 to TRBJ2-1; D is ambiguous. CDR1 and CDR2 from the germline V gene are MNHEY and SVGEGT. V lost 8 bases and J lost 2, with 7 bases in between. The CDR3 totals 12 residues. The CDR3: CASGRPYNEQFF. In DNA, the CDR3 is TGTGCCAGCGGGCGACCCTACAATGAGCAGTTCTTC.

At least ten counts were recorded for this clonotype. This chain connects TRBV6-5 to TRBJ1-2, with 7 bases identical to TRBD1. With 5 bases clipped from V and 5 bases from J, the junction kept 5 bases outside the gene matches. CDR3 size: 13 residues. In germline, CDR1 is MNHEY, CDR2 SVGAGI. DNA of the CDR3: TGTGCCAGCAGTCGGGACAGTTCGTATGGCTACACCTTC. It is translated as CASSRDSSYGYTF.